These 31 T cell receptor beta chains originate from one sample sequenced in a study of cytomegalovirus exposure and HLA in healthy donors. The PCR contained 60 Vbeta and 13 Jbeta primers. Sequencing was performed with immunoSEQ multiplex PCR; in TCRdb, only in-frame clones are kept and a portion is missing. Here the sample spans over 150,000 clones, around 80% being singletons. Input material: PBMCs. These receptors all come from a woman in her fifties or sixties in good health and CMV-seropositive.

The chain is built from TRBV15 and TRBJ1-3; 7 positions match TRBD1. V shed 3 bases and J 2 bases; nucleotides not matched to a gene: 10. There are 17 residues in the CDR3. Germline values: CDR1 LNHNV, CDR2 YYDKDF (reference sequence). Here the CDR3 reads CATSSAGTGAAGNTIYF. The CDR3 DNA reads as TGTGCCACCAGCAGCGCTGGTACAGGGGCTGCTGGAAACACCATATATTTT.

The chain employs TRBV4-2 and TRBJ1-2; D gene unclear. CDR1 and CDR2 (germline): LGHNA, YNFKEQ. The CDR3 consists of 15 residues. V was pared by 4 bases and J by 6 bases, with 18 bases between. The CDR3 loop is CASSPRRLQEDGYTF. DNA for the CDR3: TGTGCCAGCAGCCCAAGGCGGTTGCAAGAAGATGGCTACACCTTC.

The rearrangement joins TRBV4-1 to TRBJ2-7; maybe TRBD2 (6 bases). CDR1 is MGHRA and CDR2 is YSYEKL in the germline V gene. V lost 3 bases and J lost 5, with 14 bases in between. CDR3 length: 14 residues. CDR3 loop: CASSHGQGGDEQYF. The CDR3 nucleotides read TGCGCCAGCAGCCACGGGCAGGGAGGAGACGAGCAGTACTTC.

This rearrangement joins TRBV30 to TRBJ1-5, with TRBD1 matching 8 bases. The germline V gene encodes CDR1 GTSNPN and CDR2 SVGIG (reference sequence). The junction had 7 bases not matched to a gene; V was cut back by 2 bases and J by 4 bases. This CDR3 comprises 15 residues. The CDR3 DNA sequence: TGTGCCTGGAGTAGGGGACAGGCCATAAATCAGCCCCAGCATTTT. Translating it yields CAWSRGQAINQPQHF.

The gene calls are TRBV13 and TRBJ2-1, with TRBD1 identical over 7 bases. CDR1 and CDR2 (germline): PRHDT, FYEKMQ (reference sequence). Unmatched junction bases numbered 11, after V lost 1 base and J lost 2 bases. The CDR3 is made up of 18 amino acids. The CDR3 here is CASSLVVGTGTAYNEQFF. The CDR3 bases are TGTGCCAGCAGCTTAGTGGTCGGGACCGGGACAGCCTACAATGAGCAGTTCTTC.

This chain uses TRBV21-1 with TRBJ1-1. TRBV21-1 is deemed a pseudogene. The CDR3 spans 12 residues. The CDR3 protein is CASSNRARVAFF. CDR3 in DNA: TGTGCCAGCAGCAACCGGGCGCGGGTAGCTTTCTTT.

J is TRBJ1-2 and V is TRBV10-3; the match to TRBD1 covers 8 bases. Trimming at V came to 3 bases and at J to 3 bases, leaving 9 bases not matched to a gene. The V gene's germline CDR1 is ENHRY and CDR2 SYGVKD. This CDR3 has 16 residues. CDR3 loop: CAISDPLDREDYGYTF. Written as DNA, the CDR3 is TGTGCCATCAGTGATCCCTTGGACAGGGAGGACTATGGCTACACCTTC.

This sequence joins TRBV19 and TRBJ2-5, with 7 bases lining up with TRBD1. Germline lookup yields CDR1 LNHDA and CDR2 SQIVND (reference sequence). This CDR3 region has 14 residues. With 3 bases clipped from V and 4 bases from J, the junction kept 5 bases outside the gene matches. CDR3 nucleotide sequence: TGTGCCAGTAGTATCACAGGGGCGGGAGAGACCCAGTACTTC. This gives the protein CASSITGAGETQYF.

CDR3 nucleotides: TGTGCCAGCAGCTTATACGGGTGGAATTACTTC. Translation gives CASSLYGWNYF. This rearrangement joins TRBV7-3 to TRBJ2-7, with D unclear. Germline V lookup: CDR1 SGHTA, CDR2 FQGTGA. Trimming left V 2 bases short and J 13 bases short, with 12 bases between. The CDR3 runs to 11 residues.

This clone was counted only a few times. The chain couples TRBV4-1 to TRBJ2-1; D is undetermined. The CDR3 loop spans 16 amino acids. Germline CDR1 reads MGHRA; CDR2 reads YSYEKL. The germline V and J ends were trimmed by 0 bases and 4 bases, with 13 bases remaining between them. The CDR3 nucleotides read TGCGCCAGCAGCCAAGATAGCCAGAGAACTTACAATGAGCAGTTCTTC. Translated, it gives CASSQDSQRTYNEQFF.

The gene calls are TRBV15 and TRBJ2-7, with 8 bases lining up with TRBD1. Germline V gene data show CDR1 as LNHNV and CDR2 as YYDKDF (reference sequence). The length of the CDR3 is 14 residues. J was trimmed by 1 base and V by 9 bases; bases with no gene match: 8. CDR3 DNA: TGTGCCACTGGGCGAGGACAGGGATCCTACGAGCAGTACTTC. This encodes CATGRGQGSYEQYF.

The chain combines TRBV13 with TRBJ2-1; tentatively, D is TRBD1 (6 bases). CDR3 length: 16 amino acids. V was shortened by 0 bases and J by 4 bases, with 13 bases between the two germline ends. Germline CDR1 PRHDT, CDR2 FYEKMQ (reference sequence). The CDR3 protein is CASSLGRSQGYNEQFF. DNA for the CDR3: TGTGCCAGCAGCTTAGGTAGGAGCCAGGGGTACAATGAGCAGTTCTTC.

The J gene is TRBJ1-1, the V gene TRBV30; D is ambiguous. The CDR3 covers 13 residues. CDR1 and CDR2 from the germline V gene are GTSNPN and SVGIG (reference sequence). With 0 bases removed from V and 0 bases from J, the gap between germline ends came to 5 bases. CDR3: CAWSVRVNTEAFF. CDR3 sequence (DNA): TGTGCCTGGAGTGTACGGGTGAACACTGAAGCTTTCTTT.

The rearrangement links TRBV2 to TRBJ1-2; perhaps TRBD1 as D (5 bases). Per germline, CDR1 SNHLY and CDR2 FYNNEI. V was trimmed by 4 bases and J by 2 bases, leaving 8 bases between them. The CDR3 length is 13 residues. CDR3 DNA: TGTGCCAGCAGTGGGACACAAAACTATGGCTACACCTTC. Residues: CASSGTQNYGYTF.

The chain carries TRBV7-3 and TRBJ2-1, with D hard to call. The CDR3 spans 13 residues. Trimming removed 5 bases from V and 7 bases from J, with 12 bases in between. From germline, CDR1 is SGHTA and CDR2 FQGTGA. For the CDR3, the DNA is TGTGCCAGCAGCCGCCCGCCCCTAAATGAGCAGTTCTTC. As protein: CASSRPPLNEQFF.

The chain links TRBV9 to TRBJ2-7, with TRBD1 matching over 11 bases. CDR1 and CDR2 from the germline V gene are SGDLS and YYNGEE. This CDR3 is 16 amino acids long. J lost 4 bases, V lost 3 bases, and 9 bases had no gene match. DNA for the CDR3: TGTGCCAGCAGCGCCCGCGGAGGGACAGGGGGTTACGAGCAGTACTTC. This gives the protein CASSARGGTGGYEQYF.

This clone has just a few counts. The CDR3 DNA reads as TGTGCCAGCAGCGACTTGGACAGGGGAGGCTACACCTTC. Encoded protein: CASSDLDRGGYTF. J is TRBJ1-2 and V is TRBV5-4, with 9 bases fitting TRBD1. Germline trimming cut 4 bases from V and 8 bases from J; bases unmatched to any gene: 6. CDR3 length: 13 residues. Germline CDR1 and CDR2: SGHNT and YYREEE (reference sequence). The whole variable domain, filled in from reference TRBV5-4 and TRBJ1-2, reads ETGVTQSPTHLIKTRGQQVTLRCSSQSGHNTVSWYQQALGQGPQFIFQYYREEENGRGNFPPRFSGLQFPNYSSELNVNALELDDSALYLCASSDLDRGGYTFGSGTRLTVV.

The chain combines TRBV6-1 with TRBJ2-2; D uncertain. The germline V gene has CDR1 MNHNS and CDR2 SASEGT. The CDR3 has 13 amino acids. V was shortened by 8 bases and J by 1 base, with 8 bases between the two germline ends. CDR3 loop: CASPAVNTGELFF. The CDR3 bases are TGTGCCAGCCCGGCGGTGAACACCGGGGAGCTGTTTTTT.

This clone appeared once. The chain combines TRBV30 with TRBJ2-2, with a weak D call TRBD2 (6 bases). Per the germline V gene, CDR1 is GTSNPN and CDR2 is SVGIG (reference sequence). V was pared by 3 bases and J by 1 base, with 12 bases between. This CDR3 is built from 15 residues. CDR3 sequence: CAWSGGTLNTGELFF. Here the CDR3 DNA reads TGTGCCTGGAGCGGCGGGACCTTGAACACCGGGGAGCTGTTTTTT.

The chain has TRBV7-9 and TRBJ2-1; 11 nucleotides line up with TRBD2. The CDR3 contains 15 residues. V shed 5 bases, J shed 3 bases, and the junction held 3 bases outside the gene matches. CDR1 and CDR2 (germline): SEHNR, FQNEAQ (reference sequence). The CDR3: CASSRGLADYNEQFF. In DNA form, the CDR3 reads TGTGCCAGCAGCCGGGGACTAGCGGACTACAATGAGCAGTTCTTC.

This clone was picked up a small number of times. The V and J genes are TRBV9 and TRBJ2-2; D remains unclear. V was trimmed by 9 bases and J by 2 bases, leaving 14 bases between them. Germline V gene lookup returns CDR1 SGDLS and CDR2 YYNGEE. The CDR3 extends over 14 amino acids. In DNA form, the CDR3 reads TGTGCCACCAGGATCGGGTATAACACCGGGGAGCTGTTTTTT. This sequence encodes CATRIGYNTGELFF.

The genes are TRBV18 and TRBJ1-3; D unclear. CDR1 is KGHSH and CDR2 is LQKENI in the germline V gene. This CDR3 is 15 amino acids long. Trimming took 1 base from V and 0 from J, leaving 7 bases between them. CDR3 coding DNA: TGTGCCAGCTCACCACTTTCCAACTCTGGAAACACCATATATTTT. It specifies CASSPLSNSGNTIYF.

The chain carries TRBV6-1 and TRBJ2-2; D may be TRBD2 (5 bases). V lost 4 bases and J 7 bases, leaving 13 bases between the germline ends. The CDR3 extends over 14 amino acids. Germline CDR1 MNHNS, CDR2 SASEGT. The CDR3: CASSVERRIGELFF. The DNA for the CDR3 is TGTGCCAGCAGTGTGGAGCGGAGGATCGGGGAGCTGTTTTTT.

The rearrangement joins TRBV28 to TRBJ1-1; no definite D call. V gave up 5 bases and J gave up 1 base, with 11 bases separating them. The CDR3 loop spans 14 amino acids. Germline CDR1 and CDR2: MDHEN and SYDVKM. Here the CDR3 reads CASSPRLGNTEAFF. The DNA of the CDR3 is TGTGCCAGCAGTCCGCGACTGGGGAACACTGAAGCTTTCTTT.

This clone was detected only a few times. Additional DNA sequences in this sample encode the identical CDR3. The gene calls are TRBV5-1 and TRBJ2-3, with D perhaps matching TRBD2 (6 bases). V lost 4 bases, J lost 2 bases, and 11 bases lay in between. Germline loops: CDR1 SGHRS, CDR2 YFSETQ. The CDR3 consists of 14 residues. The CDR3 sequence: CASSLGGPTDTQYF. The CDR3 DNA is TGCGCCAGCAGCCTCGGAGGGCCCACAGATACGCAGTATTTT.

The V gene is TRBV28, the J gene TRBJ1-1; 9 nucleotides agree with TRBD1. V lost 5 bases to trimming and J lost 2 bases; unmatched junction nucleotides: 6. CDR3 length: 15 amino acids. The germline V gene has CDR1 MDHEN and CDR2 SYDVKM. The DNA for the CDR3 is TGTGCCAGCAGTGCTCCGGGACAGGGAAACACTGAAGCTTTCTTT. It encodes CASSAPGQGNTEAFF.

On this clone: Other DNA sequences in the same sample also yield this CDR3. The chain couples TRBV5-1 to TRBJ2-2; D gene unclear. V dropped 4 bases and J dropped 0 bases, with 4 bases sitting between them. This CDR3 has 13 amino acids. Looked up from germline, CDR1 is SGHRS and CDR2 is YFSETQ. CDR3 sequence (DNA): TGCGCCAGCAGCCCGTCGAACACCGGGGAGCTGTTTTTT. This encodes CASSPSNTGELFF. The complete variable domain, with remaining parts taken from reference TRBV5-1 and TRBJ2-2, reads KAGVTQTPRYLIKTRGQQVTLSCSPISGHRSVSWYQQTPGQGLQFLFEYFSETQRNKGNFPGRFSGRQFSNSRSEMNVSTLELGDSALYLCASSPSNTGELFFGEGSRLTVL.

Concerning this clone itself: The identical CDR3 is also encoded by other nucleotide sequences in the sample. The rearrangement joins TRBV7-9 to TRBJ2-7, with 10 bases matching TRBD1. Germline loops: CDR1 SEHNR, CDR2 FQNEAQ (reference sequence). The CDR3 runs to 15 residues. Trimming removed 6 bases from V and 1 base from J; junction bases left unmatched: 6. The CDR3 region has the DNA TGTGCCAGCAGTAATCGGGACAGGGGTTCCTACGAGCAGTACTTC. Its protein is CASSNRDRGSYEQYF.

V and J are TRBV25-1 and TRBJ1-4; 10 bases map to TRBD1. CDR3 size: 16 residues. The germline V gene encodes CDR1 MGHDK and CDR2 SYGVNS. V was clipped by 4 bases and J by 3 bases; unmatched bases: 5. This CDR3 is CASSGWTGGANEKLFF. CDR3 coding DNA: TGTGCCAGCAGTGGCTGGACAGGGGGGGCTAATGAAAAACTGTTTTTT.

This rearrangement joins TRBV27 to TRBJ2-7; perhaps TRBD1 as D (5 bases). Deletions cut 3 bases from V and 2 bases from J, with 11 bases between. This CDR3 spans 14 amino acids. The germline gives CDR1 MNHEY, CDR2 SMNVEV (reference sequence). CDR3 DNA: TGTGCCAGCAGTTTGACAGTCCCAACCTACGAGCAGTACTTC. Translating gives CASSLTVPTYEQYF.

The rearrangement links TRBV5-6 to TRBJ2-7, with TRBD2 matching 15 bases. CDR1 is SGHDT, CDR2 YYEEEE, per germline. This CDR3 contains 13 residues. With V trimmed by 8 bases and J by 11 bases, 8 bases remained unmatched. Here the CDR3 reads CASKGLAGGQEYF. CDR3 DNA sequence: TGTGCCAGTAAGGGACTAGCGGGAGGACAGGAGTACTTC.